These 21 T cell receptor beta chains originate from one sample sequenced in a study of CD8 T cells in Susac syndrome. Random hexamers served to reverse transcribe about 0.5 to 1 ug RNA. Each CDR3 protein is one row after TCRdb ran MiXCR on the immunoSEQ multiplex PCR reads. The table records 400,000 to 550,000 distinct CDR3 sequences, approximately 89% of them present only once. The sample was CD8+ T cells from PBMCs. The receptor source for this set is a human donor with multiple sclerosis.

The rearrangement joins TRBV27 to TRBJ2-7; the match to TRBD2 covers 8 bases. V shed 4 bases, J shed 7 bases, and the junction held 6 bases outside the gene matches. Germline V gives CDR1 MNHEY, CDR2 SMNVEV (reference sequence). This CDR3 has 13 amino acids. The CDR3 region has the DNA TGTGCCAGCAGTTCGGGAGGGCCACGGGAGCAGTACTTC. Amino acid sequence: CASSSGGPREQYF.

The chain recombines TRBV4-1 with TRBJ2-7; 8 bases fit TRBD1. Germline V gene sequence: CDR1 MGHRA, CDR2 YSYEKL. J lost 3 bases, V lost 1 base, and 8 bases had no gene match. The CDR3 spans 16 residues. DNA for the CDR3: TGCGCCAGCAGCCAAGTTCCAGGGGGCGCGTACTACGAGCAGTACTTC. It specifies CASSQVPGGAYYEQYF.

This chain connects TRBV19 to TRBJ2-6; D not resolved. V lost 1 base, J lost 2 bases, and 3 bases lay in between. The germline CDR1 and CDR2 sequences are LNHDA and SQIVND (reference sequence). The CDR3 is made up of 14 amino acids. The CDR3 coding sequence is TGTGCCAGTAGTATAGGGACTGGGGCCAACGTCCTGACTTTC. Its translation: CASSIGTGANVLTF.

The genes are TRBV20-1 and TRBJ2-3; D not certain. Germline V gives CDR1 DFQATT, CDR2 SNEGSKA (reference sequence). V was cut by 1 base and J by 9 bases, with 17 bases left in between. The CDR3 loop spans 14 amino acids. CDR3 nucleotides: TGCAGTGCTAGAGTGGCGGTCTCCAGAGACACGCAGTATTTT. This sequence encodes CSARVAVSRDTQYF.

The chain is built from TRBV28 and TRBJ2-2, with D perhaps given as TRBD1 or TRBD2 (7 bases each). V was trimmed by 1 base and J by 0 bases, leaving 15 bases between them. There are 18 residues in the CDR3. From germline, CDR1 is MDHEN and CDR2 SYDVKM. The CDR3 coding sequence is TGTGCCAGCAGTTTATACTGGGGGGGGACAGCGAACACCGGGGAGCTGTTTTTT. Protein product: CASSLYWGGTANTGELFF.

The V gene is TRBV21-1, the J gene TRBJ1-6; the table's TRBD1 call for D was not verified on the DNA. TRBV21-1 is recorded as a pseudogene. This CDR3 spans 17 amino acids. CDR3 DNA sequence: TGTGCCAGCAGCAAAAACAGGGGGCTCACCTATAATTCACCCCTCCACTTT. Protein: CASSKNRGLTYNSPLHF.

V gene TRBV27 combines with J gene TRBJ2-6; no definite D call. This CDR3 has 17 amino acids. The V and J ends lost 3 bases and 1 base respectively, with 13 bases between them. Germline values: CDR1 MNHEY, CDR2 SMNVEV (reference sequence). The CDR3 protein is CASSFIQALSGANVLTF. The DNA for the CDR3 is TGTGCCAGCAGTTTCATCCAAGCTCTTTCTGGGGCCAACGTCCTGACTTTC.

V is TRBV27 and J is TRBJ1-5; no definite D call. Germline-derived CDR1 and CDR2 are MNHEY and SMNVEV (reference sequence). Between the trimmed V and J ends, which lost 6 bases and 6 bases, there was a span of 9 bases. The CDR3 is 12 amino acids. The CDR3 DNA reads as TGTGCCAGCAGCCGCCTTTTTCAGCCCCAGCATTTT. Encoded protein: CASSRLFQPQHF.

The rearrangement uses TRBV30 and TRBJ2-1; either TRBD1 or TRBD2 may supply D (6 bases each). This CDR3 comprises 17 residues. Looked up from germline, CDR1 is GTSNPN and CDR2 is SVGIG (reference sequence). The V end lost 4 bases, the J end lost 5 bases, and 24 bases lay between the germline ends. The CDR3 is CAWNPVEEGVFHNEQFF. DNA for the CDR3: TGTGCCTGGAACCCAGTCGAGGAGGGGGTTTTCCACAATGAGCAGTTCTTC.

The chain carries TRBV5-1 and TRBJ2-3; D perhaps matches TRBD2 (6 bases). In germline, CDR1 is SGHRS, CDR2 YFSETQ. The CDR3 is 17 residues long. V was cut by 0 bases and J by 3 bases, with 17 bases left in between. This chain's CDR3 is CASSLGSRGMETDTQYF. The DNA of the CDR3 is TGCGCCAGCAGCTTGGGGTCCCGGGGGATGGAGACAGATACGCAGTATTTT. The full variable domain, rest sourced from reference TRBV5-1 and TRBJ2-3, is KAGVTQTPRYLIKTRGQQVTLSCSPISGHRSVSWYQQTPGQGLQFLFEYFSETQRNKGNFPGRFSGRQFSNSRSEMNVSTLELGDSALYLCASSLGSRGMETDTQYFGPGTRLTVL.

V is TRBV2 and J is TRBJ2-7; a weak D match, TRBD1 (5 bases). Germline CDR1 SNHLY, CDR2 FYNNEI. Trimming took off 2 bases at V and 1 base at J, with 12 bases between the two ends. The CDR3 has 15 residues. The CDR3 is CASSEFRGKSYEQYF. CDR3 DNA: TGTGCCAGCAGTGAATTTAGGGGAAAATCCTACGAGCAGTACTTC. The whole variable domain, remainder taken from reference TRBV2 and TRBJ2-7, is EPEVTQTPSHQVTQMGQEVILRCVPISNHLYFYWYRQILGQKVEFLVSFYNNEISEKSEIFDDQFSVERPDGSNFTLKIRSTKLEDSAMYFCASSEFRGKSYEQYFGPGTRLTVT.

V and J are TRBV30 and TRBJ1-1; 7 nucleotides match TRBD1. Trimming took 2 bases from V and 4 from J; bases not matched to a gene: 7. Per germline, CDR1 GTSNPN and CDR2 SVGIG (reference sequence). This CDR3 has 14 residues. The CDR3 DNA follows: TGTGCCTGGAGTACAGGGGAAGGCGTCACTGAAGCTTTCTTT. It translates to CAWSTGEGVTEAFF.

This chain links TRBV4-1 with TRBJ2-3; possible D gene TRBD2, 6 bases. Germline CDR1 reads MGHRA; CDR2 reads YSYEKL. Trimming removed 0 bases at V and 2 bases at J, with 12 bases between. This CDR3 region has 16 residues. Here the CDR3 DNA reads TGCGCCAGCAGCCAAGATCTCGCGGGGTACACAGATACGCAGTATTTT. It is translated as CASSQDLAGYTDTQYF.

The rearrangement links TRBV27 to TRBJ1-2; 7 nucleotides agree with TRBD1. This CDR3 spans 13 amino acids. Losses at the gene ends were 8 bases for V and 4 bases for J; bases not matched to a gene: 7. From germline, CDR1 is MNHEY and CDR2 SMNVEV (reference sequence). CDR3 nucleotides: TGTGCCAGCCTCGGGACAGCCCCCTATGGCTACACCTTC. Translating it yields CASLGTAPYGYTF.

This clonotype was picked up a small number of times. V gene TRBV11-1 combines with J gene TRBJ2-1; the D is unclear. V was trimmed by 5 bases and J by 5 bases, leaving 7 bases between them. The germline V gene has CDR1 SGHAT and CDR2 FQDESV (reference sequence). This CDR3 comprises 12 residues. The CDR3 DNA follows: TGTGCCAGCAGCGATCAGGACAATGAGCAGTTCTTC. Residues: CASSDQDNEQFF.

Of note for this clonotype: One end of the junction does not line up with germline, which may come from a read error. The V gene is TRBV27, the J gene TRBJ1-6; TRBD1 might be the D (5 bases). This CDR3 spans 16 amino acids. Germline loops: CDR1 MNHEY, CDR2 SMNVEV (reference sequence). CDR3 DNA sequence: TGTGCCAGCAGTTTATCGGCTCAGGGCTATAATTCACCCCTCCAGTTT. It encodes CASSLSAQGYNSPLQF.

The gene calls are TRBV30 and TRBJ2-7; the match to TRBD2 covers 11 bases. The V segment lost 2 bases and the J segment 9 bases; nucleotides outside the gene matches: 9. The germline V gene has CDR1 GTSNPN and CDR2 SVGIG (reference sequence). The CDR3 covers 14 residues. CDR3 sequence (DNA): TGTGCCTGGAGTTTAACTAGCGGGGGCCCCGGGCAGTACTTC. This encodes CAWSLTSGGPGQYF.

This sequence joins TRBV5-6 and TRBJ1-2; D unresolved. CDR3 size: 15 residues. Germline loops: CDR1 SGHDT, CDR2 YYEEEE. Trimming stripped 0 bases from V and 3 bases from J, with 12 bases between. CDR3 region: CASSLGSRIDYGYTF. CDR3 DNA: TGTGCCAGCAGCTTGGGATCCCGGATCGACTATGGCTACACCTTC.

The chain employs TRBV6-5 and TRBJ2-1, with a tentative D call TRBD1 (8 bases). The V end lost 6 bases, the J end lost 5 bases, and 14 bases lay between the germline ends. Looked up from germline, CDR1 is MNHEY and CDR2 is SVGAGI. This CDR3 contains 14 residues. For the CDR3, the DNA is TGTGCCAGCAGCCACAGGGGGGGGAACAATGAGCAGTTCTTC. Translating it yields CASSHRGGNNEQFF.

CDR3 protein: CASSTSGLSNEKLFF. CDR3 DNA sequence: TGTGCCAGTAGTACCTCGGGACTTTCAAATGAAAAACTGTTTTTT. The chain carries TRBV19 and TRBJ1-4, with a weak D call TRBD1 (5 bases). The ends were cut back, 4 bases at V and 5 bases at J, with 14 bases in the middle. The CDR3 runs 15 residues. Looked up from germline, CDR1 is LNHDA and CDR2 is SQIVND (reference sequence). Filled out from reference TRBV19 and TRBJ1-4, the complete variable domain reads DGGITQSPKYLFRKEGQNVTLSCEQNLNHDAMYWYRQDPGQGLRLIYYSQIVNDFQKGDIAEGYSVSREKKESFPLTVTSAQKNPTAFYLCASSTSGLSNEKLFFGSGTQLSVL.

The CDR3 nucleotides are TGCGCCAGCAGCCAGACCTTCGGTGGCACTGAAGCTTTCTTT. It yields the protein CASSQTFGGTEAFF. The gene calls are TRBV4-1 and TRBJ1-1, with D hard to call. This CDR3 region has 14 residues. The germline V and J ends were trimmed by 3 bases and 4 bases, with 12 bases remaining between them. Germline V lookup: CDR1 MGHRA, CDR2 YSYEKL.